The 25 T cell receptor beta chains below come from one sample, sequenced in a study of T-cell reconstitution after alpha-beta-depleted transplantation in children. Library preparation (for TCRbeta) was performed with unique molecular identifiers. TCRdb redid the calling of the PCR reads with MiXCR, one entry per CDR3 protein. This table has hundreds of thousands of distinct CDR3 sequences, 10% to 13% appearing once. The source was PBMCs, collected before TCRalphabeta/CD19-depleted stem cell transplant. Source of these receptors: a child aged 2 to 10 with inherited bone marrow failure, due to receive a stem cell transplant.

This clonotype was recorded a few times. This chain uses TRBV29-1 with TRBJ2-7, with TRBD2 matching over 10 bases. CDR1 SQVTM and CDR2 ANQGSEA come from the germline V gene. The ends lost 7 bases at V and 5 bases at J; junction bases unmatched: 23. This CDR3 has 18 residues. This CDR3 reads CSDWTNPIRLAGEDEQYF. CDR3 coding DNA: TGCAGCGACTGGACAAACCCAATAAGGCTAGCGGGAGAGGACGAGCAGTACTTC.

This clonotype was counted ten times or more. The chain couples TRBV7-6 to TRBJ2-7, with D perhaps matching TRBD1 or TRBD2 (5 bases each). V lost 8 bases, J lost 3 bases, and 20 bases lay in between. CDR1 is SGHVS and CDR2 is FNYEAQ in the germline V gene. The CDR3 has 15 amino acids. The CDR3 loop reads CASSYSFGAHYEQYF. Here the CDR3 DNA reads TGTGCCAGCTCGTACAGTTTCGGGGCCCACTACGAGCAGTACTTC. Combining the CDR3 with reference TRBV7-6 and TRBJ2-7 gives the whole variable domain GAGVSQSPRYKVTKRGQDVALRCDPISGHVSLYWYRQALGQGPEFLTYFNYEAQQDKSGLPNDRFSAERPEGSISTLTIQRTEQRDSAMYRCASSYSFGAHYEQYFGPGTRLTVT.

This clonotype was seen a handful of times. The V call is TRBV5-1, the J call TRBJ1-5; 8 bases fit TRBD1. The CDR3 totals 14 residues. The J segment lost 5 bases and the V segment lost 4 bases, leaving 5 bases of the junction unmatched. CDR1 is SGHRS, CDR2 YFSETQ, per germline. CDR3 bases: TGCGCCAGCAGCACCCCGACAGGGGATCAGCCCCAGCATTTT. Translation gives CASSTPTGDQPQHF.

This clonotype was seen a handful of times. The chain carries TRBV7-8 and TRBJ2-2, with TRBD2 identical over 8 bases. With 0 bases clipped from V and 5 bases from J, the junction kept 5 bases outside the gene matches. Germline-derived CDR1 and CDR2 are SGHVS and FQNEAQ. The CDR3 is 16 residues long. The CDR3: CASSLAGLVGTGELFF. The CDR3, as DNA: TGTGCCAGCAGCTTAGCGGGACTAGTTGGGACCGGGGAGCTGTTTTTT. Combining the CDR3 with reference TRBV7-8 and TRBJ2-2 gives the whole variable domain GAGVSQSPRYKVAKRGQDVALRCDPISGHVSLFWYQQALGQGPEFLTYFQNEAQLDKSGLPSDRFFAERPEGSVSTLKIQRTQQEDSAVYLCASSLAGLVGTGELFFGEGSRLTVL.

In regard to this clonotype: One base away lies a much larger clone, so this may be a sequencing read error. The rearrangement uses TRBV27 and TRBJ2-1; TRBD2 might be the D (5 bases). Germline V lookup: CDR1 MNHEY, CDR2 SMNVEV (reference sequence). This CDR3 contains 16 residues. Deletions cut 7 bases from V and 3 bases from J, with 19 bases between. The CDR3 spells CASTGNRGYFYNEQFF. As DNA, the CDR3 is TGTGCCAGCACCGGTAATCGGGGATACTTCTACAATGAGCAGTTCTTC.

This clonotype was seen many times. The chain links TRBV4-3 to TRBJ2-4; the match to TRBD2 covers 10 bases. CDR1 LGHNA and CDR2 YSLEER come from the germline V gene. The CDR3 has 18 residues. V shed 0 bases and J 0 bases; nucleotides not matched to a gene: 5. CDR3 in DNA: TGCGCCAGCAGCCAAGACCCAGCGGGAGGGCTAGCCAAAAACATTCAGTACTTC. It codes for CASSQDPAGGLAKNIQYF.

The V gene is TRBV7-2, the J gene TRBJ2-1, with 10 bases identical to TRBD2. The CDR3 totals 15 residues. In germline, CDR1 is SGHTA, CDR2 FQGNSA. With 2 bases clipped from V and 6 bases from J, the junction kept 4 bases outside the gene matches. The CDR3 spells CASSLTSGTLNEQFF. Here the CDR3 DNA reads TGTGCCAGCAGCTTAACTAGCGGGACGCTCAATGAGCAGTTCTTC.

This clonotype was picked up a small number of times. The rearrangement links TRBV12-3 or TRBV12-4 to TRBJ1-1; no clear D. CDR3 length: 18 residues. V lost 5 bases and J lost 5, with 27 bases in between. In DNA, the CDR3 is TGTGCCAGCAGTCCCCCGGTTTGGGTCGTCACTGGATGGACTGAAGCTTTCTTT. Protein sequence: CASSPPVWVVTGWTEAFF.

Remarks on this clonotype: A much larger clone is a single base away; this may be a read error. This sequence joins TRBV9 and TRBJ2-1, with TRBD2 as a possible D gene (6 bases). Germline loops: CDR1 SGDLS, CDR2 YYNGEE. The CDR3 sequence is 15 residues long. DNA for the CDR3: TGTGCCAGCAGCGTGGCCGGGAGCTCCTACAATGAGCAGCTCTTC. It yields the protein CASSVAGSSYNEQLF. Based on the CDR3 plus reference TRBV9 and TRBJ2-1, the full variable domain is DSGVTQTPKHLITATGQRVTLRCSPRSGDLSVYWYQQSLDQGLQFLIQYYNGEERAKGNILERFSAQQFPDLHSELNLSSLELGDSALYFCASSVAGSSYNEQLFGPGTRLTVL.

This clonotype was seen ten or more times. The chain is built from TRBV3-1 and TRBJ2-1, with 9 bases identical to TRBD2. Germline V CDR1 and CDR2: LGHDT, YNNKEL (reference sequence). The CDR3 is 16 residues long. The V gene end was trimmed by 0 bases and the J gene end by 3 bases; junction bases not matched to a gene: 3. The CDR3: CASSQEDSGSYNEQFF. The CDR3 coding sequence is TGTGCCAGCAGCCAAGAGGATAGCGGGAGCTACAATGAGCAGTTCTTC.

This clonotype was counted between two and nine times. In nucleotides, the CDR3 is TGTGCCAGCAGCTTCTCTAGCGGGAAAGGAGGGGAGCTGTTTTTT. The encoded protein is CASSFSSGKGGELFF. The V gene is TRBV7-8, the J gene TRBJ2-2, with TRBD2 matching over 9 bases. This CDR3 comprises 15 residues. V lost 3 bases, J lost 8 bases, and 7 bases stayed unmatched. CDR1 and CDR2 (germline): SGHVS, FQNEAQ.

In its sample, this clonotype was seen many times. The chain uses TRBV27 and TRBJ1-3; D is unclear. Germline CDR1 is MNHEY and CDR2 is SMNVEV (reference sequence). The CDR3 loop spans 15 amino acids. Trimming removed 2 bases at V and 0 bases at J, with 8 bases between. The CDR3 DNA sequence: TGTGCCAGCAGTTTAAACGGCATCTCTGGAAACACCATATATTTT. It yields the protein CASSLNGISGNTIYF.

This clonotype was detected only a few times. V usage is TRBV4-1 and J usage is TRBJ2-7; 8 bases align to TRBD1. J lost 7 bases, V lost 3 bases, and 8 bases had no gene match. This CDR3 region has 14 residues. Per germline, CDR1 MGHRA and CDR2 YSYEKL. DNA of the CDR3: TGCGCCAGCAGCCAGGGACAGGAGTCATGGGAGCAGTACTTC. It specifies CASSQGQESWEQYF.

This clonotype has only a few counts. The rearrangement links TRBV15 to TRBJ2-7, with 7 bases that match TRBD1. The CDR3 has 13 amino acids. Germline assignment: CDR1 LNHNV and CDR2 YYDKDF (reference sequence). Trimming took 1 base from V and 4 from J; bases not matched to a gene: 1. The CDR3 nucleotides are TGTGCCACCAGCAGAGGGACAGGTTACGAGCAGTACTTC. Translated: CATSRGTGYEQYF.

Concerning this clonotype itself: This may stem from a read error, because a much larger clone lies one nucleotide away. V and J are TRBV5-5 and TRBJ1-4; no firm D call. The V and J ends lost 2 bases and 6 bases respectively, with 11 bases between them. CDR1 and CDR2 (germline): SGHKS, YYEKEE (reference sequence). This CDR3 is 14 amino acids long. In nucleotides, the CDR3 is TGTGCCAGCAGCTTTGGAGAAGAGGATGAAAAACTGTTTTTT. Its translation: CASSFGEEDEKLFF.

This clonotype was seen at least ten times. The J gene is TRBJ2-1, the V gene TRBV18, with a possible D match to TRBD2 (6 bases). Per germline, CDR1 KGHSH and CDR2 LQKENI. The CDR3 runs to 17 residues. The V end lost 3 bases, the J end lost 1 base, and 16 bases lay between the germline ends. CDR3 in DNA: TGTGCCAGCTCACCCCCACGGGACTCAATTTCCTACAATGAGCAGTTCTTC. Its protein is CASSPPRDSISYNEQFF.

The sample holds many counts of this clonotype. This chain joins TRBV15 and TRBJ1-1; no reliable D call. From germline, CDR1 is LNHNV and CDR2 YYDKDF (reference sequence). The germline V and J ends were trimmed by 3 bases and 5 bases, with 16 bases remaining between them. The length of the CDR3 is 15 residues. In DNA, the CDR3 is TGTGCCACCAGCAGTGCCCCGGGTTCGGGGACTGAAGCTTTCTTT. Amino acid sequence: CATSSAPGSGTEAFF.

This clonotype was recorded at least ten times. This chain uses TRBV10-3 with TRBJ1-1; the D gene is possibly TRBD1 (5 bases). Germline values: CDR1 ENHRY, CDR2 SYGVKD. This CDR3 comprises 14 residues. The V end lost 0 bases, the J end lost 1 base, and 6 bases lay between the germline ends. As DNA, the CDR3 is TGTGCCATCAGTGAGTCGAGGGGGAACACTGAAGCTTTCTTT. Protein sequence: CAISESRGNTEAFF.

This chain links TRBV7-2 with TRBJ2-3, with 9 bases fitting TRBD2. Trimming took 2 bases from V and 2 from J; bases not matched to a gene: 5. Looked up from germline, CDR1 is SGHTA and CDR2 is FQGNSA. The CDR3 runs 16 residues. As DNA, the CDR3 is TGTGCCAGCAGCTTAAGACTAGCGGAGATCACAGATACGCAGTATTTT. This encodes CASSLRLAEITDTQYF.

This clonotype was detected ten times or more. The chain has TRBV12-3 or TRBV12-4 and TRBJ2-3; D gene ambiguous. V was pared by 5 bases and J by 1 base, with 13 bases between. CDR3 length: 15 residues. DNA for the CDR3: TGTGCCAGCAGTCCCCCAATGGACCGCACAGATACGCAGTATTTT. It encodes CASSPPMDRTDTQYF.

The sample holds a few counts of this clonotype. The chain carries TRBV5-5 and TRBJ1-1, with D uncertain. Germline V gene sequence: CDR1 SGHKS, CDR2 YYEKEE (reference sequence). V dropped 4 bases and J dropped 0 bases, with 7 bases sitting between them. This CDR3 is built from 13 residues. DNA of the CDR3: TGTGCCAGCAGCCCACGGATGAACACTGAAGCTTTCTTT. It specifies CASSPRMNTEAFF.

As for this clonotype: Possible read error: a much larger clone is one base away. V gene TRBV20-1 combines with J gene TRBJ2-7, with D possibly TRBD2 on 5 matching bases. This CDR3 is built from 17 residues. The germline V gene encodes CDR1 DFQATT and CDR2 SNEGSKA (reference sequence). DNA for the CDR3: TGCTGTGCTAGAGATTGGGCGGTGGGAGCAGAATTGTACGAGCAGTACTTC. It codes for CCARDWAVGAELYEQYF.

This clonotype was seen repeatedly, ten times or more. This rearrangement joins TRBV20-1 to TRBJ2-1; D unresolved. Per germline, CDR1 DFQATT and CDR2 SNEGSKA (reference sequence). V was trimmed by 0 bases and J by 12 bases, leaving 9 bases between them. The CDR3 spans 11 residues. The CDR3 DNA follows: TGCAGTGCTAGAGATCGAATAGGGCAGTTCTTC. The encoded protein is CSARDRIGQFF.

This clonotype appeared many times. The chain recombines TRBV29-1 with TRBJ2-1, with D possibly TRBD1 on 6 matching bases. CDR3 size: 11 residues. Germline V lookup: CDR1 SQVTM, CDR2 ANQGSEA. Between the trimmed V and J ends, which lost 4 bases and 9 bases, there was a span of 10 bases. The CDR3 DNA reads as TGCAGCGTTGTCCGGGACACTGAGCAGTTCTTC. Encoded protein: CSVVRDTEQFF.

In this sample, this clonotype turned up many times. The CDR3 reads CASRVISEQFF. The CDR3 DNA follows: TGTGCCAGCAGGGTTATCAGTGAGCAGTTCTTC. The gene calls are TRBV6-2 or TRBV6-3 and TRBJ2-1; D unclear. CDR3 length: 11 amino acids. Looked up from germline, CDR1 is MNHEY and CDR2 is SVGEGT. The ends were cut back, 6 bases at V and 9 bases at J, with 9 bases in the middle.